Listed below are T cell receptor beta chains from one sample, sequenced in a study of T cell clonotyping in hematopoietic cell transplantation. The assay was immunoSEQ multiplex PCR, and TCRdb's table has in-frame clones only and misses some. This sample carries over 10,000 clones, 70% to 80% of them seen once, and the ten largest clones take approximately 14%. Material: peripheral blood mononuclear cells, obtained 180 days after allogeneic stem cell transplant. These receptors were collected from a male patient aged 55 to 70 who had an allogeneic stem cell transplant from an unrelated donor, so the T cells may come from the graft donor. Some clones in this sample may be carry-over from other donors' samples. The CDR3 runs from the conserved cysteine through the conserved F or W. A D gene is named only where the DNA matches it firmly. A clone size is listed for some rows: how often the clone was seen (once, few, many), or a class if it is expanded.

J gene | D gene | clone size | V gene | CDR3 DNA | CDR3 protein
TRBJ1-1 | TRBD1 | . | TRBV19 | TGTGCCAGTGGGACAGGGGGCGGTTGGAACACTGAAGCTTTCTTT | CASGTGGGWNTEAFF
TRBJ1-1 | . | . | TRBV15 | TGTGCCACCAGCGGATCCGGGACACTCACTGAAGCTTTCTTT | CATSGSGTLTEAFF
TRBJ2-7 | . | few | TRBV28 | TGTGCCAGCAGTTTGCACCCCACCTCCTACGAGCAGTACTTC | CASSLHPTSYEQYF
TRBJ2-2 | TRBD2 | . | TRBV9 | TGTGCCAGCAGTGAAAGCGGGGGGGCTGGCACCGGGGAGCTGTTTTTT | CASSESGGAGTGELFF
TRBJ1-6 | TRBD1 | . | TRBV30 | TGTGCCTGGAAAGGGACAGGGAATTCACCCCTCCACTTT | CAWKGTGNSPLHF
TRBJ2-7 | TRBD2 | . | TRBV6-1 | TGTGCCAGCAGTGAAGGGGGGCTAGCGGGGTTCTCCTACGAGCAGTACTTC | CASSEGGLAGFSYEQYF
TRBJ1-1 | TRBD1 | . | TRBV11-2 | TGTGCCAGCAGCTTCCCAGGGGGGACTGAAGCTTTCTTT | CASSFPGGTEAFF
TRBJ1-2 | . | . | TRBV28 | TGTGCCAGCATTCCCACTACGGACTCCTCCCGGAGCTATGGCTACACCTTC | CASIPTTDSSRSYGYTF
TRBJ2-2 | TRBD1 | . | TRBV10-3 | TGTGCCATCAGTGAGTCGTCAGGGACAGGGGGGCACACCGGGGAGCTGTTTTTT | CAISESSGTGGHTGELFF
TRBJ2-5 | . | . | TRBV20-1 | TGCAGTGGCCTCGCCCAAGAGACCCAGTACTTC | CSGLAQETQYF
TRBJ1-2 | . | few | TRBV28 | TGTGCCAGCAGTCTAGGCCAGAGGTATGGCTACACCTTC | CASSLGQRYGYTF
TRBJ2-1 | TRBD2 | . | TRBV11-2 | TGTGCCAGCAGCTTAGATACGCTAGCGGGAGCCCACAATGAGCAGTTCTTC | CASSLDTLAGAHNEQFF
TRBJ1-2 | . | . | TRBV4-3 | TGCGCCAGCAGCCAAGTTTGGCCAGTGGCCCCCCATGGCTACACCTTC | CASSQVWPVAPHGYTF
TRBJ2-7 | . | . | TRBV2 | TGTGCCAGCAGTGAGGGTTATAGTGGACTATCCTACGAGCAGTACTTC | CASSEGYSGLSYEQYF
TRBJ1-2 | . | few | TRBV6-5 | TGTGCCAGCAGCCCCCATACAGACGGCTATGGCTACACCTTC | CASSPHTDGYGYTF
TRBJ1-5 | . | . | TRBV6-5 | TGTGCCAGCAGTTCAGTCGGTCAGCCCCAGCATTTT | CASSSVGQPQHF
TRBJ1-3 | . | . | TRBV6-5 | TGTGCCAGCAGTCCAGGCGACGCCGGAAACACCATATATTTT | CASSPGDAGNTIYF
TRBJ2-7 | . | once | TRBV15 | TGTGCCACCAGCAGGGGCCCTTCGTCCAGCGGGCAGTACTTC | CATSRGPSSSGQYF
TRBJ2-3 | TRBD1 | . | TRBV15 | TGTGCCACCAGCAGAGATTTTGGAGACAGGGGCACAGATACGCAGTATTTT | CATSRDFGDRGTDTQYF
TRBJ1-1 | TRBD1 | . | TRBV6-5 | TGTGCCAGCAGTTACTTCTCACAGGGGGCGACTGAAGCTTTCTTT | CASSYFSQGATEAFF